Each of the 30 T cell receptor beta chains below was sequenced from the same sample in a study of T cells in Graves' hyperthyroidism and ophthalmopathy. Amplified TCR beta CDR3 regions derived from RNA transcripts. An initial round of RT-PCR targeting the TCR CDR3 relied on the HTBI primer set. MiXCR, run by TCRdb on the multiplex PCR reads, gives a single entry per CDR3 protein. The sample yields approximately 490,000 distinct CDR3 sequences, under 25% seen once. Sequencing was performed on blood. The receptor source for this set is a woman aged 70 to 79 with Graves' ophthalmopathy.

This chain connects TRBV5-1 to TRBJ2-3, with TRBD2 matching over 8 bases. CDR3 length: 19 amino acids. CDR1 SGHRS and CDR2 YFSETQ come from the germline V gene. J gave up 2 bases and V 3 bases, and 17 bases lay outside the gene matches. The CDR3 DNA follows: TGCGCCAGCAGCTCCCTGCGGGAGGTAGCGGGCCCCTCCACAGATACGCAGTATTTT. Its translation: CASSSLREVAGPSTDTQYF.

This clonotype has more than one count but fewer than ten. This CDR3 reads CASSRGTSESSYNEQFF. The CDR3 DNA sequence: TGTGCCAGCAGCCGAGGGACTAGCGAGAGCTCCTACAATGAGCAGTTCTTC. The gene calls are TRBV7-2 and TRBJ2-1; 10 bases agree with TRBD2. Germline-derived CDR1 and CDR2 are SGHTA and FQGNSA. V lost 5 bases, J lost 0 bases, and 7 bases stayed unmatched. CDR3 size: 17 residues.

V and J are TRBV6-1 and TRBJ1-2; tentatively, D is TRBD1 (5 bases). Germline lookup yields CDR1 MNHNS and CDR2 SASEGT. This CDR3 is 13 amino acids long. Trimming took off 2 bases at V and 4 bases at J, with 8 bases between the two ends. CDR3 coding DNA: TGTGCCAGCAGTGAACGGGGGTCCTATGGCTACACCTTC. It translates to CASSERGSYGYTF.

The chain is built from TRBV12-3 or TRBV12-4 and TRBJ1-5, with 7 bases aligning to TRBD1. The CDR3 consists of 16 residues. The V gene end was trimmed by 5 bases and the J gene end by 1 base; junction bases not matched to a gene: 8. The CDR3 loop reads CASSPHGGGSNQPQHF. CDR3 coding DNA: TGTGCCAGCAGTCCCCACGGAGGGGGCAGCAATCAGCCCCAGCATTTT.

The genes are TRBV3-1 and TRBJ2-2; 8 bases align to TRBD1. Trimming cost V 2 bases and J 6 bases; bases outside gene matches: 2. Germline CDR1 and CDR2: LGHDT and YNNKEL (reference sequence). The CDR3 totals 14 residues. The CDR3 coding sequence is TGTGCCAGCAGCCAAACAGGGGGTGCCGGGGAGCTGTTTTTT. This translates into CASSQTGGAGELFF.

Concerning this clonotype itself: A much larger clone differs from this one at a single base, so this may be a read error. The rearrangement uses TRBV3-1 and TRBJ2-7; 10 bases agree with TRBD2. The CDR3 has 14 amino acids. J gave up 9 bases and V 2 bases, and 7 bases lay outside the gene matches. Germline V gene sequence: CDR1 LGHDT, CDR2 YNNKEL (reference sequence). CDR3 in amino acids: CASSQRTSGLGQYF. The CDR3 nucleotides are TGTGCCAGCAGCCAACGGACTAGCGGTCTTGGGCAGTACTTC.

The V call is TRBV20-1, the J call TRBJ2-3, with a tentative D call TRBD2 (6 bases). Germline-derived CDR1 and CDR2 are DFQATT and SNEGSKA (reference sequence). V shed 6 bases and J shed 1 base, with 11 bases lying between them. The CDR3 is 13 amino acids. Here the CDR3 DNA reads TGCAGTGCCCCGGGACTGGGCACAGATACGCAGTATTTT. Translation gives CSAPGLGTDTQYF.

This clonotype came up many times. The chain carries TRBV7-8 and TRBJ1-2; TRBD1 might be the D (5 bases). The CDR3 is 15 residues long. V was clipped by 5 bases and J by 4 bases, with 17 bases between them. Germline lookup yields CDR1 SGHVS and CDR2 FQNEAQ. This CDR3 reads CASSPGGGLRYGYTF. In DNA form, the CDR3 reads TGTGCCAGCAGCCCGGGCGGGGGACTCCGCTATGGCTACACCTTC.

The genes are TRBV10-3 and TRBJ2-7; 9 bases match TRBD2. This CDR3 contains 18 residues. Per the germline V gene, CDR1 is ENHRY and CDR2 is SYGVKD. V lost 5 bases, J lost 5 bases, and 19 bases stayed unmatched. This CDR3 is CAISRQATLAGFMDEQYF. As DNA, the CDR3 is TGTGCCATCAGTCGACAGGCTACGCTAGCGGGATTTATGGACGAGCAGTACTTC.

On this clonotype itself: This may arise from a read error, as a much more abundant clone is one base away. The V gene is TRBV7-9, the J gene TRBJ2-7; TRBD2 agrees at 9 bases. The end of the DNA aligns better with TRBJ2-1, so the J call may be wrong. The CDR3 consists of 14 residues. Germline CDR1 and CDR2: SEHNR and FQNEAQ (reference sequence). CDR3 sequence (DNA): TGTGCCAGCAGCTTGGCTAGCGGGGTATACGAGCAGTTCTTC. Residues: CASSLASGVYEQFF.

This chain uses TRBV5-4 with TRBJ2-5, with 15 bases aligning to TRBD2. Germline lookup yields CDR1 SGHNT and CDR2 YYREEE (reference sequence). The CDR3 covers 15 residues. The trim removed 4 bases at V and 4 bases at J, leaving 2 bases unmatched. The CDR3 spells CASSGTSGRRETQYF. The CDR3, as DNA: TGTGCCAGCAGCGGGACTAGCGGGAGGCGAGAGACCCAGTACTTC.

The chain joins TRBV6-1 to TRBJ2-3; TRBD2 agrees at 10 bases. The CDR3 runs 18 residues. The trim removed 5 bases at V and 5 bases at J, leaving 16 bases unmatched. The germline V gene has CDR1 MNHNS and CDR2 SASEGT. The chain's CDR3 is CASSLFMASGSDLDTQYF. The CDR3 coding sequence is TGTGCCAGCAGTTTGTTTATGGCTAGCGGGAGTGATTTAGATACGCAGTATTTT.

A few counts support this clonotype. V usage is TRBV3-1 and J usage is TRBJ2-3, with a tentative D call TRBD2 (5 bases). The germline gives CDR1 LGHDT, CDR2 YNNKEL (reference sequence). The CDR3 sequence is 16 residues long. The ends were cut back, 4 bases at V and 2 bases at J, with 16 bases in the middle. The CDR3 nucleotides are TGTGCCAGCAGCCCCTCCTCAGCGGCCGACACAGATACGCAGTATTTT. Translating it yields CASSPSSAADTDTQYF.

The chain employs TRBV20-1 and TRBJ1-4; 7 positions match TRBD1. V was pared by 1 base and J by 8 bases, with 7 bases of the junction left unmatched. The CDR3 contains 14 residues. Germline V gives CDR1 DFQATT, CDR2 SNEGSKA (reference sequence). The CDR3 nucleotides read TGCAGTGCTAGAGTGCACAGGGGACGGGAAAAACTGTTTTTT. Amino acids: CSARVHRGREKLFF.

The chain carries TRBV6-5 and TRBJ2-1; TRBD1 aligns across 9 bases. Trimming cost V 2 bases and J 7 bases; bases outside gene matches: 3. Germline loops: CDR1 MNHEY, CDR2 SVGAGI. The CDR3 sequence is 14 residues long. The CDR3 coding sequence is TGTGCCAGCAGTTACGGGACAGGGTGGAATGAGCAGTTCTTC. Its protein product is CASSYGTGWNEQFF.

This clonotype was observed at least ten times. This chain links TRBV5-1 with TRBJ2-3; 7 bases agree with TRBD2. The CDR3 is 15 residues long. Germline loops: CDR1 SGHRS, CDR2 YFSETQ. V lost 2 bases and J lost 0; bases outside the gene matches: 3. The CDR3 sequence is CASSLAGSSTDTQYF. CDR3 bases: TGCGCCAGCAGCTTAGCGGGATCGAGCACAGATACGCAGTATTTT. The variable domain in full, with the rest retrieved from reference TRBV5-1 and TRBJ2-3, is KAGVTQTPRYLIKTRGQQVTLSCSPISGHRSVSWYQQTPGQGLQFLFEYFSETQRNKGNFPGRFSGRQFSNSRSEMNVSTLELGDSALYLCASSLAGSSTDTQYFGPGTRLTVL.

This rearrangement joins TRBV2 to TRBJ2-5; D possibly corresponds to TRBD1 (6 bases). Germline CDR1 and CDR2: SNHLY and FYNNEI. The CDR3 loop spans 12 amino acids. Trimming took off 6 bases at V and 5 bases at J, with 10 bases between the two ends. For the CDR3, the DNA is TGTGCCAGCAGCAGGGGTTGGGAGACCCAGTACTTC. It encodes CASSRGWETQYF.

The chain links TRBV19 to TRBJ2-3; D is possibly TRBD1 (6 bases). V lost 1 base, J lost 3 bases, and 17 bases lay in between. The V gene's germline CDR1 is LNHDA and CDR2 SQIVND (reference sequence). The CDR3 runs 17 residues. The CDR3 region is CASSIAPQGTMTDTQYF. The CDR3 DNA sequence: TGTGCCAGTAGTATAGCTCCACAGGGAACCATGACAGATACGCAGTATTTT.

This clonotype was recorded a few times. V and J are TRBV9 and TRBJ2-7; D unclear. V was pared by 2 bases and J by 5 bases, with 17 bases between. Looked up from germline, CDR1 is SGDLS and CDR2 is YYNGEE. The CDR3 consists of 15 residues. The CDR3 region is CASSVESARLDEQYF. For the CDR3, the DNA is TGTGCCAGCAGCGTCGAGAGTGCTAGGTTGGACGAGCAGTACTTC.

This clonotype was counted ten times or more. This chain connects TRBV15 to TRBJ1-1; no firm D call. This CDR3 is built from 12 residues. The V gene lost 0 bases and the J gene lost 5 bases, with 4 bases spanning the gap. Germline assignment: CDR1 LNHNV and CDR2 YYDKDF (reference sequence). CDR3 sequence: CATSRDQTEAFF. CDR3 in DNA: TGTGCCACCAGCAGAGATCAGACTGAAGCTTTCTTT.

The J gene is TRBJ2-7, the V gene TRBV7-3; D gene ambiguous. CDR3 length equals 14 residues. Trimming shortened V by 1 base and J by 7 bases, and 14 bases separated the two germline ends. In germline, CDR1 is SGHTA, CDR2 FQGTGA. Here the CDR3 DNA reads TGTGCCAGCAGCTTAAGCGGCCAAGATGGAGAGCAGTACTTC. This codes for CASSLSGQDGEQYF.

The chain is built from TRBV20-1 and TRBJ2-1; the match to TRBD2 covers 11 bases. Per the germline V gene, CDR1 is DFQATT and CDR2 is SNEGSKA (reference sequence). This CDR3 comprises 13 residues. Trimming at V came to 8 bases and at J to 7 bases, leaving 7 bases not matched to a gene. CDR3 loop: CSSVAGGLNEQFF. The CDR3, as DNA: TGCAGTTCGGTAGCGGGAGGGCTTAATGAGCAGTTCTTC.

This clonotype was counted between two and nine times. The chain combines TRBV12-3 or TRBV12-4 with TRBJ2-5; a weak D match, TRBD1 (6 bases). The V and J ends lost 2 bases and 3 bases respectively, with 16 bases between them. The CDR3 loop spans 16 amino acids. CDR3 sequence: CASSLSQSGAEETQYF. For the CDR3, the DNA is TGTGCCAGCAGTTTAAGTCAGTCAGGGGCCGAAGAGACCCAGTACTTC.

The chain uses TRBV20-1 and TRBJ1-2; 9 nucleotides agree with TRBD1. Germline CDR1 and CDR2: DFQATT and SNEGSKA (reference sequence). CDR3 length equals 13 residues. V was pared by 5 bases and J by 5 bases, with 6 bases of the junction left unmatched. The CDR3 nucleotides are TGCAGTGCTCCCCGGGACAGGGAGTATGGCTACACCTTC. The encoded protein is CSAPRDREYGYTF.

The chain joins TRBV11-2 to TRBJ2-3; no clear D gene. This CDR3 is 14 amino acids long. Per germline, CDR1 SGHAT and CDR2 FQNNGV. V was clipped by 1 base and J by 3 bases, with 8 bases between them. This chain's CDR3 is CASSLGAWTDTQYF. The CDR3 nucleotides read TGTGCCAGCAGCTTAGGGGCCTGGACAGATACGCAGTATTTT.

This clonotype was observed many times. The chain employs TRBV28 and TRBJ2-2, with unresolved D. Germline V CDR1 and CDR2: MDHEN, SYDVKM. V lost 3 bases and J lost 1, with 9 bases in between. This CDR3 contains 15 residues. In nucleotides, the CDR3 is TGTGCCAGCAGTTTTTGGCGGAAGAACACCGGGGAGCTGTTTTTT. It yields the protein CASSFWRKNTGELFF.

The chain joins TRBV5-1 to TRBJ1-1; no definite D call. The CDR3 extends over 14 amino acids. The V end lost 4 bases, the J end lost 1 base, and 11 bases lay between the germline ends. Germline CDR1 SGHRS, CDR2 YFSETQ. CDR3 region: CASSIRRENTEAFF. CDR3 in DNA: TGCGCCAGCAGCATAAGACGGGAGAACACTGAAGCTTTCTTT.

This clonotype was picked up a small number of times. Here the CDR3 reads CASRANPGPKQETQYF. The CDR3 region has the DNA TGCGCCAGCAGGGCCAATCCGGGACCAAAACAAGAGACCCAGTACTTC. The rearrangement joins TRBV4-1 to TRBJ2-5; D may be TRBD1 or TRBD2 (5 bases each). Germline V gene lookup returns CDR1 MGHRA and CDR2 YSYEKL. The CDR3 runs to 16 residues. V gave up 6 bases and J gave up 2 bases, with 19 bases separating them.

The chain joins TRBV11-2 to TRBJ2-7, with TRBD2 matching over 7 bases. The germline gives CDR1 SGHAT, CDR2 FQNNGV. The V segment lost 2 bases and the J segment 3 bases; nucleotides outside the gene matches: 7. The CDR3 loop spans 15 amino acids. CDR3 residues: CASSLTRGNRYEQYF. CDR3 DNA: TGTGCCAGCAGCTTAACGCGGGGGAATCGCTACGAGCAGTACTTC. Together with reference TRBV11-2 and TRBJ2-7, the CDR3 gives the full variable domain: EAGVAQSPRYKIIEKRQSVAFWCNPISGHATLYWYQQILGQGPKLLIQFQNNGVVDDSQLPKDRFSAERLKGVDSTLKIQPAKLEDSAVYLCASSLTRGNRYEQYFGPGTRLTVT.

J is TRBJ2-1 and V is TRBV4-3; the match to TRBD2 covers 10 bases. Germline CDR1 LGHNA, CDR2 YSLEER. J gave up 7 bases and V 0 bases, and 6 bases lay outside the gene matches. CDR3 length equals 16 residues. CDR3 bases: TGCGCCAGCAGCCAAGATTCGGTAGCGGGAGGTAATGAGCAGTTCTTC. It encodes CASSQDSVAGGNEQFF.